These 26 T cell receptor beta chains came from one sample sequenced in a study of blood T cell repertoires in COVID-19. TCRdb's copy holds only in-frame clones and misses some; the assay was immunoSEQ multiplex PCR. The sample contains about 170,000 clones, approximately 92% of which appear only once. The source material was peripheral blood. The receptors were gathered from a man aged 30 to 39 with COVID-19, enrolled during active disease.

The genes are TRBV6-4 and TRBJ1-1; weak D call: TRBD1 (5 bases). The CDR3 has 12 amino acids. The V gene lost 2 bases and the J gene lost 12 bases, with 13 bases spanning the gap. Germline lookup yields CDR1 MRHNA and CDR2 SNTAGT. The CDR3 DNA reads TGTGCCAGCAGTGACCAGGGTTTAGAAACTTTCTTT. Amino acids: CASSDQGLETFF.

The chain has TRBV2 and TRBJ2-2; D is perhaps TRBD2 (5 bases). Germline V gene lookup returns CDR1 SNHLY and CDR2 FYNNEI. The V end was cut by 4 bases, the J end by 0 bases, with 12 bases between. The CDR3 totals 16 residues. The CDR3, as DNA: TGTGCCAGCAGTGTGACGCGGAGGCCGAACACCGGGGAGCTGTTTTTT. Protein: CASSVTRRPNTGELFF.

This clone was found once. The chain recombines TRBV19 with TRBJ1-1; D unclear. The germline gives CDR1 LNHDA, CDR2 SQIVND (reference sequence). With 8 bases removed from V and 1 base from J, the gap between germline ends came to 11 bases. The CDR3 consists of 13 residues. The DNA for the CDR3 is TGTGCCAGTCAAAGTGGAGGGAACACTGAAGCTTTCTTT. This translates into CASQSGGNTEAFF.

The rearrangement links TRBV2 to TRBJ1-2; D perhaps matches TRBD1 (6 bases). CDR3 size: 13 residues. Germline V lookup: CDR1 SNHLY, CDR2 FYNNEI. Trimming stripped 3 bases from V and 4 bases from J, with 9 bases between. The CDR3 loop is CASSDAGVYGYTF. The CDR3 nucleotides are TGTGCCAGCAGTGATGCAGGGGTCTATGGCTACACCTTC.

The chain recombines TRBV6-5 with TRBJ2-5; perhaps TRBD2 as D (6 bases). The CDR3 contains 15 residues. V dropped 7 bases and J dropped 1 base, with 16 bases sitting between them. The germline V gene encodes CDR1 MNHEY and CDR2 SVGAGI. The CDR3 region is CASKTRGEPQETQYF. The CDR3 nucleotides are TGTGCCAGCAAGACGCGGGGAGAGCCCCAAGAGACCCAGTACTTC.

Comment on this clone: Within the sample, other DNA sequences also encode this same CDR3. The chain carries TRBV27 and TRBJ2-1; TRBD1 agrees at 7 bases. The germline V gene has CDR1 MNHEY and CDR2 SMNVEV (reference sequence). Trimming took 5 bases from V and 0 from J; bases not matched to a gene: 7. The CDR3 runs to 16 residues. The CDR3 DNA is TGTGCCAGCAGTCTGTCAGGGGGATCCTCCTACAATGAGCAGTTCTTC. This codes for CASSLSGGSSYNEQFF.

V and J are TRBV6-2 or TRBV6-3 and TRBJ1-5; D is perhaps TRBD1 (6 bases). V lost 2 bases and J 2 bases, leaving 13 bases between the germline ends. Germline values: CDR1 MNHEY, CDR2 SVGEGT. This CDR3 is built from 16 residues. Written as DNA, the CDR3 is TGTGCCAGCAGTTACGGGGCAGGGGTATGCAATCAGCCCCAGCATTTT. This codes for CASSYGAGVCNQPQHF.

The CDR3, as DNA: TGCAGCGTGGGGGGGACTTTCGACGAGCAGTACTTC. Translating gives CSVGGTFDEQYF. J is TRBJ2-7 and V is TRBV29-1, with 7 nucleotides matching TRBD2. The CDR3 runs 12 residues. CDR1 and CDR2 from the germline V gene are SQVTM and ANQGSEA. V lost 6 bases, J lost 5 bases, and 7 bases stayed unmatched.

CDR3 residues: CSATTGTGMGYTF. The CDR3 nucleotides are TGCAGCGCTACCACCGGGACAGGGATGGGCTACACCTTC. V usage is TRBV29-1 and J usage is TRBJ1-2; TRBD1 matches 9 bases. The CDR3 is 13 residues long. Trimming cost V 7 bases and J 8 bases; bases outside gene matches: 11. Germline V gives CDR1 SQVTM, CDR2 ANQGSEA.

This chain links TRBV19 with TRBJ2-1; 12 bases agree with TRBD2. The CDR3 sequence is 17 residues long. Germline V CDR1 and CDR2: LNHDA, SQIVND (reference sequence). V lost 4 bases and J lost 7; bases outside the gene matches: 11. CDR3 sequence reads: CASSTQVLAGGRNEQFF. DNA of the CDR3: TGTGCCAGTAGTACTCAGGTACTAGCGGGAGGTCGGAATGAGCAGTTCTTC.

The J gene is TRBJ1-4, the V gene TRBV7-9, with D possibly matching TRBD1 (5 bases). The germline CDR1 and CDR2 sequences are SEHNR and FQNEAQ (reference sequence). CDR3 length equals 12 residues. This chain's CDR3 is CAGAYLNEKLFF. Here the CDR3 DNA reads TGTGCAGGGGCCTACCTTAATGAAAAACTGTTTTTT.

J is TRBJ1-2 and V is TRBV18; D is unresolved. In germline, CDR1 is KGHSH, CDR2 LQKENI. CDR3 length equals 12 residues. V was pared by 3 bases and J by 4 bases, with 6 bases between. CDR3 amino acids: CASSPGVYGYTF. CDR3 bases: TGTGCCAGCTCACCCGGGGTCTATGGCTACACCTTC.

The V call is TRBV6-4, the J call TRBJ1-1; 10 bases match TRBD1. Trimming at V came to 5 bases and at J to 5 bases, leaving 5 bases not matched to a gene. CDR3 length equals 14 residues. Germline assignment: CDR1 MRHNA and CDR2 SNTAGT. In DNA, the CDR3 is TGTGCCAGCAGTAGACAGGGGGCGCGGACTGAAGCTTTCTTT. Translation: CASSRQGARTEAFF.

The rearrangement uses TRBV7-6 and TRBJ1-1; tentatively, D is TRBD1 (6 bases). Germline assignment: CDR1 SGHVS and CDR2 FNYEAQ. The CDR3 has 14 residues. V lost 4 bases, J lost 4 bases, and 13 bases lay in between. Here the CDR3 DNA reads TGTGCCAGCAGCTCGGACAGTGCCCTCACTGAAGCTTTCTTT. The encoded protein is CASSSDSALTEAFF.

A single count supports this clone. V is TRBV21-1 and J is TRBJ2-3; TRBD1 is the table's D call, not checked against the DNA. TRBV21-1 is labeled a pseudogene. The CDR3 consists of 14 residues. This CDR3 is CASSKGRVTDTQYF. The DNA of the CDR3 is TGTGCCAGCAGCAAAGGCAGGGTCACAGATACGCAGTATTTT.

This rearrangement joins TRBV18 to TRBJ2-1; TRBD2 matches 13 bases. CDR3 size: 15 residues. Germline V gives CDR1 KGHSH, CDR2 LQKENI. With 6 bases clipped from V and 5 bases from J, the junction kept 4 bases outside the gene matches. CDR3 bases: TGTGCCAGCTCGTCGGGACTAGCGGGACACAATGAGCAGTTCTTC. Protein product: CASSSGLAGHNEQFF. The full variable domain, completed using reference TRBV18 and TRBJ2-1, is NAGVMQNPRHLVRRRGQEARLRCSPMKGHSHVYWYRQLPEEGLKFMVYLQKENIIDESGMPKERFSAEFPKEGPSILRIQQVVRGDSAAYFCASSSGLAGHNEQFFGPGTRLTVL.

The chain joins TRBV11-2 to TRBJ1-5; 7 bases line up with TRBD1. Germline loops: CDR1 SGHAT, CDR2 FQNNGV. The ends lost 5 bases at V and 6 bases at J; junction bases unmatched: 10. The CDR3 extends over 15 amino acids. CDR3 DNA sequence: TGTGCCAGCAGCCCGGGGGCAGGGGGTAGTCAGCCCCAGCATTTT. It encodes CASSPGAGGSQPQHF.

The chain has TRBV30 and TRBJ1-6, with 10 nucleotides matching TRBD1. The CDR3 spans 15 residues. CDR1 GTSNPN and CDR2 SVGIG come from the germline V gene (reference sequence). V was clipped by 4 bases and J by 4 bases; unmatched bases: 4. In DNA form, the CDR3 reads TGTGCCTGGACCCCGGGACAGGGGTATAATTCACCCCTCCACTTT. Encoded protein: CAWTPGQGYNSPLHF.

J is TRBJ1-5 and V is TRBV6-2 or TRBV6-3; a weak D match, TRBD1 (6 bases). CDR3 length equals 15 residues. In germline, CDR1 is MNHEY, CDR2 SVGEGT. Trimming cost V 0 bases and J 4 bases, with 10 bases left between them. In nucleotides, the CDR3 is TGTGCCAGCAGTTACTCAGGGAGGGGGAATCAGCCCCAGCATTTT. Its protein product is CASSYSGRGNQPQHF.

This chain joins TRBV27 and TRBJ1-2; D not resolved. Germline V gene lookup returns CDR1 MNHEY and CDR2 SMNVEV (reference sequence). This CDR3 region has 12 residues. V shed 4 bases and J shed 2 bases, with 5 bases lying between them. In DNA, the CDR3 is TGTGCCAGCAGTTCACACAACTATGGCTACACCTTC. Its translation is CASSSHNYGYTF.

This clone was seen just once. This chain connects TRBV9 to TRBJ2-1; 7 bases line up with TRBD1. From germline, CDR1 is SGDLS and CDR2 YYNGEE. V gave up 0 bases and J gave up 2 bases; unmatched junction bases: 2. The CDR3 is 15 amino acids. CDR3 loop: CASSVEGQAYNEQFF. The CDR3 nucleotides are TGTGCCAGCAGCGTAGAAGGACAGGCCTACAATGAGCAGTTCTTC. Together with reference TRBV9 and TRBJ2-1, the CDR3 gives the full variable domain: DSGVTQTPKHLITATGQRVTLRCSPRSGDLSVYWYQQSLDQGLQFLIQYYNGEERAKGNILERFSAQQFPDLHSELNLSSLELGDSALYFCASSVEGQAYNEQFFGPGTRLTVL.

The CDR3 loop is CASSPPGSYYNEQFF. CDR3 sequence (DNA): TGTGCCAGCAGCCCGCCGGGGTCCTACTACAATGAGCAGTTCTTC. This rearrangement joins TRBV7-8 to TRBJ2-1; D possibly corresponds to TRBD2 (5 bases). Germline V gene sequence: CDR1 SGHVS, CDR2 FQNEAQ. V lost 5 bases, J lost 3 bases, and 14 bases lay in between. This CDR3 contains 15 residues.

This clone was detected a few times. V and J are TRBV9 and TRBJ1-5; TRBD1 is a possible D gene (6 bases). CDR1 is SGDLS, CDR2 YYNGEE, per germline. Trimming took off 4 bases at V and 6 bases at J, with 20 bases between the two ends. This CDR3 has 16 amino acids. The CDR3 loop is CASSSEEGGDFQPQHF. CDR3 bases: TGTGCCAGCAGCTCGGAAGAGGGGGGGGATTTTCAGCCCCAGCATTTT.

This rearrangement joins TRBV12-3 or TRBV12-4 to TRBJ1-2; D is unresolved. The CDR3 has 13 residues. V was pared by 3 bases and J by 4 bases, with 9 bases between. The CDR3 reads CASSFREAYGYTF. The CDR3 nucleotides are TGTGCCAGCAGTTTTAGGGAGGCCTATGGCTACACCTTC.

This chain connects TRBV6-2 or TRBV6-3 to TRBJ1-1; D not certain. The germline gives CDR1 MNHEY, CDR2 SVGEGT. V shed 2 bases and J shed 1 base, with 5 bases lying between them. This CDR3 spans 13 amino acids. The CDR3 region is CASSYDWNTEAFF. Written as DNA, the CDR3 is TGTGCCAGCAGTTACGACTGGAACACTGAAGCTTTCTTT.

The chain employs TRBV11-3 and TRBJ2-3; 10 bases are shared with TRBD1. This CDR3 spans 17 amino acids. Per germline, CDR1 SGHNT and CDR2 YENEEA. V dropped 5 bases and J dropped 3; count of bases not matched to a gene: 11. The CDR3 protein is CASSPRGTGEWTDTQYF. CDR3 nucleotides: TGTGCCAGCAGCCCTAGAGGGACAGGGGAATGGACAGATACGCAGTATTTT. The full variable domain, completed using reference TRBV11-3 and TRBJ2-3, is EAGVVQSPRYKIIEKKQPVAFWCNPISGHNTLYWYLQNLGQGPELLIRYENEEAVDDSQLPKDRFSAERLKGVDSTLKIQPAELGDSAVYLCASSPRGTGEWTDTQYFGPGTRLTVL.